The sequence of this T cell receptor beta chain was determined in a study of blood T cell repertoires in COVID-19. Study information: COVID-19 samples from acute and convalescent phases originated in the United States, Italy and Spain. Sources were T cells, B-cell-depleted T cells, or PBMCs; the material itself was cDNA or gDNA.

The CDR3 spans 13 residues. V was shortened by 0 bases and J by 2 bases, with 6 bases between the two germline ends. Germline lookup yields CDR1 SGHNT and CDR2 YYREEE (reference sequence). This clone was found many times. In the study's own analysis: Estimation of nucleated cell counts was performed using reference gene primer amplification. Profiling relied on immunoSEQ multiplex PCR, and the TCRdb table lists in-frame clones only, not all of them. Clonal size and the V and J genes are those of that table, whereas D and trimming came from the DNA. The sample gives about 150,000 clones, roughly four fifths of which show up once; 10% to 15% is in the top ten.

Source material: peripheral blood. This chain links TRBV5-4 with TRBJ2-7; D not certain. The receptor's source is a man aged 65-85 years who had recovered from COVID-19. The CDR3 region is CASSLGPTYEQYF. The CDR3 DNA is TGTGCCAGCAGCTTGGGGCCCACCTACGAGCAGTACTTC.